This is a list of T cell receptor beta chains from one sample in a study of T cells in Graves' hyperthyroidism and ophthalmopathy. TCRdb re-called the multiplex PCR reads with MiXCR, one entry per CDR3 protein. The sample lists roughly 640,000 distinct CDR3 sequences; around 16% were seen once. The source material was blood. The origin of the receptors is a woman aged 35 to 49 with Graves' ophthalmopathy. Both conserved end residues are part of each CDR3. A D gene is named only where the DNA matches it firmly. Not every row has a clone size; where given, it reads once, few, many or a size class.

d_gene	len	abundance	v_gene	j_gene	CDR3nt	CDR3aa
.	13	.	TRBV12-3/TRBV12-4	TRBJ2-7	TGTGCCAGCAGACAGGGCAGGACCCCCGAGCAGTACTTC	CASRQGRTPEQYF
TRBD1	15	.	TRBV6-5	TRBJ2-7	TGTGCCAGCAGTTACTCGGCAGGGGGCCCCTACGAGCAGTACTTC	CASSYSAGGPYEQYF
.	14	many	TRBV20-1	TRBJ2-7	TGCAGTGCCCCAATCAACAGGGGGGGGTACGAGCAGTACTTC	CSAPINRGGYEQYF
.	12	few	TRBV10-3	TRBJ2-7	TGTGCCACCTCGACAGGTCCCTACGAGCAGTACTTC	CATSTGPYEQYF
.	16	.	TRBV9	TRBJ2-1	TGTGCCAGCAGCGTTCACATTTACCCCACCTACAATGAGCAGTTCTTC	CASSVHIYPTYNEQFF
.	14	few	TRBV7-9	TRBJ2-1	TGTGCCAGCAGCTTAAAAAGGGCCTACAATGAGCAGTTCTTC	CASSLKRAYNEQFF
.	16	few	TRBV27	TRBJ2-7	TGTGCCAGCAGTTTGATGGGGGGGCGAAGACCCCCCGAGCAGTACTTC	CASSLMGGRRPPEQYF
TRBD1	12	many	TRBV30	TRBJ1-2	TGTGCCTGGAGTTGGACAGGGCGAGGCTACACCTTC	CAWSWTGRGYTF
.	16	few	TRBV4-1	TRBJ1-5	TGCGCCAGCAGTGCAACCCGACAGGTTAGCAATCAGCCCCAGCATTTT	CASSATRQVSNQPQHF
.	12	few	TRBV16	TRBJ2-3	TGTGCCAGCAGCCAGGAGGGGAATACGCAGTATTTT	CASSQEGNTQYF
.	12	many	TRBV7-2	TRBJ1-2	TGTGCCAGCAGGCCACAGGTGGATGGCTACACCTTC	CASRPQVDGYTF
TRBD1	12	.	TRBV20-1	TRBJ1-2	TGCAGTGCCTCAGGGACAGGGCGAGGCTACACCTTC	CSASGTGRGYTF
.	12	many	TRBV20-1	TRBJ1-1	TGCAGTGCTAGTACGGGCGACACTGAAGCTTTCTTT	CSASTGDTEAFF
.	14	many	TRBV15	TRBJ2-7	TGTGCCACCAGCAGAGATGCGCAGGGGTACGAGCAGTACTTC	CATSRDAQGYEQYF
.	13	few	TRBV4-2	TRBJ2-2	TGTGCCAGCAGCCATTCGAACACCGGGGAGCTGTTTTTT	CASSHSNTGELFF
.	14	few	TRBV19	TRBJ2-1	TGTGCCAGTAGTATTCTTTACGGAGAGGATGAGCAGTTCTTC	CASSILYGEDEQFF
.	15	many	TRBV6-2/TRBV6-3	TRBJ2-3	TGTGCCAGCAGTCAAAACCAAGTGGTTCAAGATACGCAGTATTTT	CASSQNQVVQDTQYF
TRBD1	15	many	TRBV2	TRBJ2-7	TGTGCCAGCAGTGAAGTTGACAGGGGCCGGTACGAGCAGTACTTC	CASSEVDRGRYEQYF
.	13	many	TRBV7-2	TRBJ2-1	TGTGCCAGCAGCTTAACCGGCCACAATGAGCAGTTCTTC	CASSLTGHNEQFF
TRBD2	16	.	TRBV7-9	TRBJ2-3	TGTGCCAGCAGCTTCAATAGCGGGAGAGATCCAGATACGCAGTATTTT	CASSFNSGRDPDTQYF
.	15	.	TRBV10-3	TRBJ2-7	TGTGCCATCAGCTCCGGGCTAGCGAACGATTACGAGCAGTACTTC	CAISSGLANDYEQYF
TRBD2	13	many	TRBV12-3/TRBV12-4	TRBJ2-3	TGTGCCAGCAGTTCCCACCCGGGAGGGGAGCAGTATTTT	CASSSHPGGEQYF
.	12	many	TRBV7-8	TRBJ1-5	TGTGCCAGCAGCGCTATTGGGCAGCCCCAGCATTTT	CASSAIGQPQHF
TRBD2	16	.	TRBV6-5	TRBJ2-3	TGTGCCAGCAGTTACGGGGGGCGGGGGGGCACAGATACGCAGTATTTT	CASSYGGRGGTDTQYF
TRBD1	14	few	TRBV3-1	TRBJ1-1	TGTGCCAGCAGCCACCATGACAGGGAAACTGAAGCTTTCTTT	CASSHHDRETEAFF
.	17	many	TRBV7-2	TRBJ2-3	TGTGCCAGCAGCCTTTTAGGCAAAAGGGTAGCGCCAGATACGCAGTATTTT	CASSLLGKRVAPDTQYF
.	15	many	TRBV20-1	TRBJ1-5	TGCAGTGCTAGAGACCCCGACCGCCGCAATCAGCCCCAGCATTTT	CSARDPDRRNQPQHF
.	15	many	TRBV3-1	TRBJ2-1	TGTGCCAGCAGCCCGACTGTCAGCTCCTACAATGAGCAGTTCTTC	CASSPTVSSYNEQFF
.	15	many	TRBV3-1	TRBJ1-1	TGTGCCAGCACCCTCCGGGGGGACGGGAACACTGAAGCTTTCTTT	CASTLRGDGNTEAFF
.	14	.	TRBV5-1	TRBJ1-1	TGCGCCAGCAGCTTGATGGGGCAGAACACTGAAGCTTTCTTT	CASSLMGQNTEAFF
.	17	.	TRBV19	TRBJ2-2	TGTGCCAGTAGTATGCACGACTACTACCCGGACACCGGGGAGCTGTTTTTT	CASSMHDYYPDTGELFF
.	13	many	TRBV5-1	TRBJ1-1	TGCGCCAGCAGCTGGGGGTCAAACACTGAAGCTTTCTTT	CASSWGSNTEAFF
.	14	many	TRBV2	TRBJ2-7	TGTGCCAGCAGAGCCTCTTACGTCTCCTACGAGCAGTACTTC	CASRASYVSYEQYF
TRBD1	13	many	TRBV20-1	TRBJ1-1	TGCAGTGCCAGACAGGACAGGGGGTCTGAAGCTTTCTTT	CSARQDRGSEAFF
.	13	many	TRBV6-2/TRBV6-3	TRBJ1-2	TGTGCCAGCAGCCACTTGGGGAGTTATGGCTACACCTTC	CASSHLGSYGYTF
.	18	many	TRBV2	TRBJ2-1	TGTGCCAGCAGTGAAACGGTACGTCGGGCAAGCTCCTACAATGAGCAGTTCTTC	CASSETVRRASSYNEQFF
.	14	many	TRBV27	TRBJ2-7	TGTGCCAGCAGTTCCGGACAACGGCGGGACGAGCAGTACTTC	CASSSGQRRDEQYF
.	15	many	TRBV5-1	TRBJ1-5	TGCGCCAGCAGCGCATCGGACAGCTCCAATCAGCCCCAGCATTTT	CASSASDSSNQPQHF
TRBD1	13	.	TRBV20-1	TRBJ1-1	TGCAGTGCCGGACAGGGAGATGTTCCTGAAGCTTTCTTT	CSAGQGDVPEAFF
.	15	.	TRBV28	TRBJ2-5	TGTGCCAGCAGCTCGCCGTCCCGGGTACAAGAGACCCAGTACTTC	CASSSPSRVQETQYF
.	11	many	TRBV20-1	TRBJ1-1	TGCAGTGTTCAGGGCGCCCCTGAAGCTTTCTTT	CSVQGAPEAFF
TRBD2	17	few	TRBV6-6	TRBJ2-5	TGTGCCAGCAGTTACGATCTGAGACTAGCGGGATTTAAGACCCAGTACTTC	CASSYDLRLAGFKTQYF
TRBD2	17	many	TRBV6-1	TRBJ2-3	TGTGCCAGCAGCCGGGGACTAGCGGGGACAGGCACAGATACGCAGTATTTT	CASSRGLAGTGTDTQYF
.	14	many	TRBV18	TRBJ1-6	TGTGCCAGCTCAGAGATCGAGGGGAATTCACCCCTCCACTTT	CASSEIEGNSPLHF
TRBD1	17	.	TRBV3-1	TRBJ1-3	TGTGCCAGCAGCATCCACTCGGACAGGGACTCTGGAAACACCATATATTTT	CASSIHSDRDSGNTIYF
TRBD2	16	many	TRBV7-8	TRBJ2-7	TGTGCCAGCAGCCAGGAGCTGGCTAGCGGGTTCCACGAGCAGTACTTC	CASSQELASGFHEQYF
TRBD1	14	few	TRBV7-2	TRBJ1-2	TGTGCCAGCAGCTTAGCGGGACAGATCTATGGCTACACCTTC	CASSLAGQIYGYTF
TRBD2	15	few	TRBV15	TRBJ2-5	TGTGCCACCAGCAGAGATCTCGGGAGGCGAGAGACCCAGTACTTC	CATSRDLGRRETQYF
.	15	.	TRBV19	TRBJ1-1	TGTGCCAGTAGTACCCAGATGGGTATGAACACTGAAGCTTTCTTT	CASSTQMGMNTEAFF
TRBD1	15	few	TRBV24-1	TRBJ2-5	TGTGCCACCAGTGGGATGGGACAGGGGTTAGAGACCCAGTACTTC	CATSGMGQGLETQYF
TRBD1	13	few	TRBV27	TRBJ2-1	TGTGCCAGCAGAATCTCAACAGGGGGGCCGCAGTTCTTC	CASRISTGGPQFF
TRBD2	16	many	TRBV12-3/TRBV12-4	TRBJ2-1	TGTGCCAGCAGGGGTGAGGTAGCGGGGGGCCGTGCTGAGCAGTTCTTC	CASRGEVAGGRAEQFF
.	15	few	TRBV6-6	TRBJ2-7	TGTGCCAGCAGTTACCTGTCAGGTTTTACCTACGAGCAGTACTTC	CASSYLSGFTYEQYF